This record looks at one T cell receptor beta chain sequence and its context. Unique molecular identifiers featured in how the TCRbeta library was prepared. From the PCR reads, TCRdb called clonotypes with MiXCR, one entry per CDR3 protein. The sample yields 450,000 to 550,000 distinct CDR3 sequences, over 9.5% seen once. This sample stems from a study of T-cell reconstitution after alpha-beta-depleted transplantation in children. The J segment lost 0 bases and the V segment lost 2 bases, leaving 13 bases of the junction unmatched. The CDR3 totals 18 residues. Germline V gene sequence: CDR1 SQVTM, CDR2 ANQGSEA.

Source: PBMCs, mostly from graft donor cells, taken 180 days after TCRalphabeta/CD19-depleted stem cell transplant. The source of this sequence is a female patient between 2 and 15 years old who had a stem cell transplant for aplastic anemia, so the T cells may come from the graft donor. The chain uses TRBV29-1 and TRBJ2-4; 7 bases align to TRBD1. The CDR3 nucleotides are TGCAGCGTTGAATCGGTGACAGGGAGAGGGCTAGCCAAAAACATTCAGTACTTC. Its protein product is CSVESVTGRGLAKNIQYF.